This record covers a single T cell receptor beta chain. Its antigen is not identified. This record comes from a study of early T cells in non-severe SARS-CoV-2 infection. Study at large: Unpaired chains resulted from sequencing bulk RNA of unsorted whole blood. Study-wide findings and caveats: Anti-spike CD8 responses were favored by VDJdb matching, which missed private and CD4 specificities.

Germline V gives CDR1 SGDLS, CDR2 YYNGEE. The CDR3 has 14 residues. V lost 2 bases to trimming and J lost 2 bases, with 10 bases between them. Individual cDNA molecules were tagged with unique molecular identifiers. TCRdb reprocessed the 5' RACE reads with MiXCR, giving one entry per CDR3 protein. The table records tens of thousands of distinct CDR3 sequences, around 9.9% of them present only once. The chain has TRBV9 and TRBJ2-5; D is unresolved. The source of this sequence is an adult who was a healthcare worker with PCR-confirmed SARS-CoV-2 infection or an uninfected control (not recorded which). The source material was whole blood. CDR3 sequence reads: CASSVQASQETQYF. Written as DNA, the CDR3 is TGTGCCAGCAGCGTTCAGGCGTCGCAAGAGACCCAGTACTTC.